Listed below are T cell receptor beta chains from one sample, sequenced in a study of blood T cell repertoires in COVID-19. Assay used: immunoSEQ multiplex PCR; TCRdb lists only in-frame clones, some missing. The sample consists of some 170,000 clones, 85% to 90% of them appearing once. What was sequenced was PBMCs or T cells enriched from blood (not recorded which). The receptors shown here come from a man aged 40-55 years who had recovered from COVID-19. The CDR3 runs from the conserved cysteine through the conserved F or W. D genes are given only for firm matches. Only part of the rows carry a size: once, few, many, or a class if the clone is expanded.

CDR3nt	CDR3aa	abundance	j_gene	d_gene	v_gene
TGTGCCAGTAAGGGACCGGGACAGGGGCGTGATGGCTACACCTTC	CASKGPGQGRDGYTF	.	TRBJ1-2	TRBD1	TRBV19
TGTGCCAGCAGTTCGCAGACAGCCCCCTACAATGAGCAGTTCTTC	CASSSQTAPYNEQFF	.	TRBJ2-1	.	TRBV27
TGTGCCAGCAGCCATCCGGGACTAGCGGGACAAGAGACCCAGTACTTC	CASSHPGLAGQETQYF	.	TRBJ2-5	TRBD2	TRBV3-1/TRBV3-2
TGTGCCAGCAGTGAGGACAGGGGAAAGGACTATGGCTACACCTTC	CASSEDRGKDYGYTF	.	TRBJ1-2	TRBD1	TRBV28
TGTGCCACCAGTGATCCAAAGGGGGCAGATACGCAGTATTTT	CATSDPKGADTQYF	once	TRBJ2-3	.	TRBV24-1
TGTGCCAGCGGAACGGGTCCTACCTACGAGCAGTACTTC	CASGTGPTYEQYF	.	TRBJ2-7	.	TRBV6-5
TGCAGCGTTGAAGACGCCCACCGGGGTGAAAAACTGTTTTTT	CSVEDAHRGEKLFF	.	TRBJ1-4	.	TRBV29-1
TGTGCCAGCAGTTACAGGGATGTCCTGACTTTC	CASSYRDVLTF	.	TRBJ2-6	.	TRBV12-3/TRBV12-4
TGTGCCAGCAGTTTGCGGACTAGCGGGACTAGCACAGATACGCAGTATTTT	CASSLRTSGTSTDTQYF	.	TRBJ2-3	TRBD2	TRBV28
TGTGCCAGCAGTTTACGCCGTAGAGAGACCCAGTACTTC	CASSLRRRETQYF	.	TRBJ2-5	.	TRBV27
TGTGCCAGCAGCGAATCCGGGACAGGGACGCAGTTCTTC	CASSESGTGTQFF	.	TRBJ2-1	TRBD1	TRBV7-8
TGTGCCAGCAGTGCTTGGACAGGGGCATATGGTTATAGCAATCAGCCCCAGCATTTT	CASSAWTGAYGYSNQPQHF	.	TRBJ1-5	TRBD1	TRBV2
TGTGCCAGCAGCAAGGGACAGGGTTTTTCTGAGACCCAGTACTTC	CASSKGQGFSETQYF	once	TRBJ2-5	TRBD1	TRBV7-2
TGCGCCAGCAGCTTCGGACAGCAGAACACTGAAGCTTTCTTT	CASSFGQQNTEAFF	.	TRBJ1-1	.	TRBV5-1
TGTGCCTGGAGCCTAAAATTGAGCGCAGGAAACACCATATATTTT	CAWSLKLSAGNTIYF	few	TRBJ1-3	.	TRBV30
TGTGCCAGCAGCCGAGTGTCGGGGGGGAACACTGAAGCTTTCTTT	CASSRVSGGNTEAFF	.	TRBJ1-1	.	TRBV14
TGTGCCAGTAAGGTCCTGGCGGGAGATACGCAGTATTTT	CASKVLAGDTQYF	.	TRBJ2-3	.	TRBV19
TGTGCCAGTATAGGGTCTGCCCCCAGGGATCAGCCCCAGCATTTT	CASIGSAPRDQPQHF	.	TRBJ1-5	.	TRBV19
TGTGCCAGCAGCGTAGGAGATACCGGGGAGCTGTTTTTT	CASSVGDTGELFF	.	TRBJ2-2	.	TRBV9
TGTGCCGGTACAGGGACTGGGGCCAACGTCCTGACTTTC	CAGTGTGANVLTF	.	TRBJ2-6	.	TRBV30
TGTGCTAGTGGTTTAACGACAGCGATTCCCTACGAGCAGTACTTC	CASGLTTAIPYEQYF	once	TRBJ2-7	.	TRBV12-5
TGTGCCAGCAGCGTAGCTCCTGGGGTAGCGAGCGAGACCCAGTACTTC	CASSVAPGVASETQYF	.	TRBJ2-5	.	TRBV9
TGTGCCAGCAGCAGGACAGGGGTAGACACCGGGGAGCTGTTTTTT	CASSRTGVDTGELFF	few	TRBJ2-2	TRBD1	TRBV5-4
TGCAGCGTTAGGACAGGGGGAGAAAAACTGTTTTTT	CSVRTGGEKLFF	few	TRBJ1-4	TRBD1	TRBV29-1
TGTGCCAGTAGTATTGCAGGCACGAACACTGAAGCTTTCTTT	CASSIAGTNTEAFF	once	TRBJ1-1	.	TRBV19
TGTGCCAGCAGTAACAGCGGATACATTCAGTACTTC	CASSNSGYIQYF	.	TRBJ2-4	.	TRBV12-3/TRBV12-4
TGTGCCAGCAGTTCCCCGGGACAGGGAAGCAATCAGCCCCAGCATTTT	CASSSPGQGSNQPQHF	once	TRBJ1-5	TRBD1	TRBV28
TGTGCCAGCAGCACCGCGGGGGGAGCGGGAGAGACCCAGTACTTC	CASSTAGGAGETQYF	.	TRBJ2-5	TRBD2	TRBV13
TGTGCCAGTACCCCGGACAGGAACTATGGCTACACCTTC	CASTPDRNYGYTF	.	TRBJ1-2	TRBD1	TRBV19
TGTGCCAGCAGCTCGACAGGGGGCGCTTACACCGGGGAGCTGTTTTTT	CASSSTGGAYTGELFF	.	TRBJ2-2	TRBD1	TRBV7-6
TGTGCCAGCAGTTTAGGGGGCCACTATGGCTACACCTTC	CASSLGGHYGYTF	.	TRBJ1-2	.	TRBV27
TGTGCCAGCAGCTTACGAATGCGGGGAGGCGCTTTCTTT	CASSLRMRGGAFF	.	TRBJ1-1	.	TRBV11-2
TGTGCCAGCAGTTTACTAGGAGGGACCTACGAGCAGTACTTC	CASSLLGGTYEQYF	.	TRBJ2-7	.	TRBV27
TGTGCCAGCTCCCCCAAACCCGGGACTAGTCCCTCTCAGTTGTACTTC	CASSPKPGTSPSQLYF	few	TRBJ2-7	TRBD2	TRBV18
TGCGCCAGCAGCTTAGCGCCCAATCAGCCCCAGCATTTT	CASSLAPNQPQHF	.	TRBJ1-5	.	TRBV5-1
TGTGCCAGCAGCCCGACCCGGGAGGTACTATCCTACGAGCAGTACTTC	CASSPTREVLSYEQYF	.	TRBJ2-7	TRBD2	TRBV7-9
TGTGCCAGCAGCGTAGCGGGAGTGGATTCACCCCTCCACTTT	CASSVAGVDSPLHF	.	TRBJ1-6	.	TRBV9
TGTGCCAGCAGTGACAGCGGGGGTTGGAATGAGCAGTTCTTC	CASSDSGGWNEQFF	.	TRBJ2-1	TRBD2	TRBV25-1
TGTGCCAGCAGCGAAAGACTTAATTCACCCCTCCACTTT	CASSERLNSPLHF	.	TRBJ1-6	.	TRBV9
TGTGCCAGCAGCTGGGGGACAGGGATAAACACTGAAGCTTTCTTT	CASSWGTGINTEAFF	.	TRBJ1-1	TRBD1	TRBV7-6
TGTGCCAGTAGTATCGGGGTGGGCACTGAAGCTTTCTTT	CASSIGVGTEAFF	.	TRBJ1-1	.	TRBV19
TGTGCCAGCAGTTACTCGGAGGGGGGGATCTATGGCTACACCTTC	CASSYSEGGIYGYTF	once	TRBJ1-2	.	TRBV6-5
TGTGCCAGCAGTCCTCGTGGGGGGACTAATGAAAAACTGTTTTTT	CASSPRGGTNEKLFF	.	TRBJ1-4	.	TRBV11-3